These 26 T cell receptor beta chains share one sample of origin, sequenced in a study of T cell responses to AZD1222 COVID-19 vaccine (dated by TCRdb to the early 2020s). Libraries were built with the immunoSEQ multiplex PCR assay. The clones in this table, taken by TCRdb from immuneACCESS, are in-frame only. Not every clone is retained; where verified, under half of the shortfall comes from an unresolved V gene, and the cause of the rest is unknown. Here the sample has over 150,000 clones; approximately 93% occur a single time. Approximately 1% of the sample is in the top ten clones. Read against the paper, the sample's time point label means: about 28 days (+/-7) after the second vaccine dose. The source material was peripheral blood, sampled 28 days after the second AZD1222 dose. The receptors stem from an adult who received the AZD1222 COVID-19 vaccine.

This chain joins TRBV10-3 and TRBJ1-2; D uncertain. Germline CDR1 reads ENHRY; CDR2 reads SYGVKD. V lost 6 bases to trimming and J lost 7 bases, with 9 bases between them. The CDR3 length is 11 residues. CDR3 sequence (DNA): TGTGCCATCAGGACATCGGTTGGCTACACCTTC. Translation: CAIRTSVGYTF.

The chain joins TRBV7-9 to TRBJ2-7; 8 nucleotides line up with TRBD2. With 5 bases clipped from V and 1 base from J, the junction kept 10 bases outside the gene matches. The CDR3 is made up of 16 amino acids. Germline V gene sequence: CDR1 SEHNR, CDR2 FQNEAQ (reference sequence). CDR3 sequence: CASSPPNSGESYEQYF. The CDR3 region has the DNA TGTGCCAGCAGCCCCCCTAATAGCGGGGAGTCCTACGAGCAGTACTTC.

The J gene is TRBJ1-1, the V gene TRBV2, with D hard to call. Germline CDR1 is SNHLY and CDR2 is FYNNEI. The V and J ends lost 5 bases and 0 bases respectively, with 7 bases between them. This CDR3 spans 13 amino acids. Written as DNA, the CDR3 is TGTGCCAGCAGTCGGACCGTGAACACTGAAGCTTTCTTT. Its translation is CASSRTVNTEAFF.

The chain combines TRBV6-1 with TRBJ2-3, with 9 bases fitting TRBD2. Looked up from germline, CDR1 is MNHNS and CDR2 is SASEGT. Losses at the gene ends were 3 bases for V and 3 bases for J; bases not matched to a gene: 10. The CDR3 totals 17 residues. The CDR3 DNA sequence: TGTGCCAGCAGTGACCCTACGGGACTAGCAGGAACAGATACGCAGTATTTT. It specifies CASSDPTGLAGTDTQYF.

V and J are TRBV5-4 and TRBJ2-6; D is unclear. Trimming took off 5 bases at V and 0 bases at J, with 18 bases between the two ends. Germline CDR1 is SGHNT and CDR2 is YYREEE (reference sequence). This CDR3 spans 18 amino acids. The CDR3 region is CASSYRAPSFSGANVLTF. The DNA for the CDR3 is TGTGCCAGCAGTTACCGGGCCCCATCCTTCTCTGGGGCCAACGTCCTGACTTTC.

The chain combines TRBV7-2 with TRBJ2-1; 8 positions match TRBD2. Germline lookup yields CDR1 SGHTA and CDR2 FQGNSA. The CDR3 totals 15 residues. V was pared by 5 bases and J by 12 bases, with 15 bases of the junction left unmatched. DNA of the CDR3: TGTGCCAGCAGCGTTCAACTAGCGGCCACGCGAGGGCAGTTCTTC. Translation gives CASSVQLAATRGQFF. Together with reference TRBV7-2 and TRBJ2-1, the CDR3 gives the full variable domain: GAGVSQSPSNKVTEKGKDVELRCDPISGHTALYWYRQSLGQGLEFLIYFQGNSAPDKSGLPSDRFSAERTGGSVSTLTIQRTQQEDSAVYLCASSVQLAATRGQFFGPGTRLTVL.

This chain connects TRBV6-2 or TRBV6-3 to TRBJ1-6; TRBD1 aligns across 8 bases. The germline V gene encodes CDR1 MNHEY and CDR2 SVGEGT. After removal of 4 bases from V and 3 bases from J, the junction contained 5 bases not matched to a gene. The CDR3 contains 16 residues. This CDR3 reads CASSSWTGSYNSPLHF. CDR3 sequence (DNA): TGTGCCAGCAGTTCCTGGACAGGGAGCTATAATTCACCCCTCCACTTT.

This clone has more than one count but fewer than ten. The chain uses TRBV11-2 and TRBJ1-6; D possibly corresponds to TRBD1 (5 bases). Germline loops: CDR1 SGHAT, CDR2 FQNNGV. CDR3 size: 15 residues. The V gene lost 0 bases and the J gene lost 10 bases, with 13 bases spanning the gap. The DNA for the CDR3 is TGTGCCAGCAGCTTAGAAGGCAGGGAAGAGTCACCCCTCCACTTT. This codes for CASSLEGREESPLHF.

The J gene is TRBJ1-1, the V gene TRBV7-2; 7 positions match TRBD1. The trim removed 2 bases at V and 1 base at J, leaving 1 base unmatched. The length of the CDR3 is 14 residues. Germline V gene sequence: CDR1 SGHTA, CDR2 FQGNSA. DNA of the CDR3: TGTGCCAGCAGCTTAACAGGGGAGAACACTGAAGCTTTCTTT. It translates to CASSLTGENTEAFF.

This clone was found a few times. This chain links TRBV27 with TRBJ2-1; TRBD2 matches 9 bases. CDR3 size: 15 residues. V lost 6 bases to trimming and J lost 0 bases; unmatched junction nucleotides: 3. From germline, CDR1 is MNHEY and CDR2 SMNVEV (reference sequence). The CDR3 loop reads CASSQTSGSYNEQFF. The DNA of the CDR3 is TGTGCCAGCAGCCAGACTAGCGGCTCCTACAATGAGCAGTTCTTC.

This chain uses TRBV2 with TRBJ1-2, with 8 bases matching TRBD1. J lost 8 bases, V lost 6 bases, and 11 bases had no gene match. Germline V gene lookup returns CDR1 SNHLY and CDR2 FYNNEI. The CDR3 is made up of 14 amino acids. In DNA, the CDR3 is TGTGCCAGCAGGGTAGGGGACAGGAGTAAAGGCTACACCTTC. As protein: CASRVGDRSKGYTF.

The V and J genes are TRBV5-1 and TRBJ2-7; D is tentatively TRBD1 or TRBD2 (6 bases each). The germline V gene encodes CDR1 SGHRS and CDR2 YFSETQ. This CDR3 spans 14 amino acids. Trimming cost V 0 bases and J 3 bases, with 10 bases left between them. The CDR3 sequence is CASSLGGGNYEQYF. The CDR3 coding sequence is TGCGCCAGCAGCTTGGGAGGGGGGAACTACGAGCAGTACTTC.

The chain combines TRBV11-1 with TRBJ1-2, with 7 bases identical to TRBD1. V shed 4 bases and J 8 bases; nucleotides not matched to a gene: 7. Germline-derived CDR1 and CDR2 are SGHAT and FQDESV (reference sequence). CDR3 length equals 13 residues. The CDR3 DNA reads TGTGCCAGCAGCTCTACAGGGGTACGGGGCTACACCTTC. Its translation is CASSSTGVRGYTF. The complete variable domain, with remaining parts taken from reference TRBV11-1 and TRBJ1-2, reads EAEVAQSPRYKITEKSQAVAFWCDPISGHATLYWYRQILGQGPELLVQFQDESVVDDSQLPKDRFSAERLKGVDSTLKIQPAELGDSAMYLCASSSTGVRGYTFGSGTRLTVV.

The V and J genes are TRBV5-5 and TRBJ1-2, with unresolved D. This CDR3 region has 15 residues. CDR1 SGHKS and CDR2 YYEKEE come from the germline V gene (reference sequence). V shed 4 bases and J shed 3 bases, with 16 bases lying between them. The CDR3 protein is CASSIRAGLDYGYTF. CDR3 coding DNA: TGTGCCAGCAGCATAAGGGCCGGGCTAGACTATGGCTACACCTTC.

The chain employs TRBV6-5 and TRBJ1-2; 7 nucleotides line up with TRBD1. J lost 6 bases, V lost 6 bases, and 7 bases had no gene match. CDR3 size: 13 residues. Germline values: CDR1 MNHEY, CDR2 SVGAGI. The CDR3 region is CASRQTGVDGYTF. The DNA for the CDR3 is TGTGCCAGCAGGCAAACAGGGGTTGATGGCTACACCTTC.

This chain links TRBV5-1 with TRBJ2-3; D remains ambiguous. V shed 4 bases and J shed 4 bases, with 16 bases lying between them. CDR3 length: 15 residues. Germline loops: CDR1 SGHRS, CDR2 YFSETQ. This CDR3 is CASSPGVVDPDTQYF. Written as DNA, the CDR3 is TGCGCCAGCAGCCCGGGTGTAGTTGACCCAGATACGCAGTATTTT.

This chain connects TRBV9 to TRBJ1-5; D remains ambiguous. The length of the CDR3 is 15 residues. The V gene lost 2 bases and the J gene lost 0 bases, with 9 bases spanning the gap. The germline V gene encodes CDR1 SGDLS and CDR2 YYNGEE. The CDR3 DNA follows: TGTGCCAGCAGCGTCACAGCAAATAGCAATCAGCCCCAGCATTTT. Translating gives CASSVTANSNQPQHF.

The V call is TRBV6-5, the J call TRBJ2-7, with D possibly matching TRBD1 (6 bases). Between the trimmed V and J ends, which lost 6 bases and 3 bases, there was a span of 12 bases. The CDR3 is 13 residues long. Germline V gives CDR1 MNHEY, CDR2 SVGAGI. Written as DNA, the CDR3 is TGTGCCAGCAGCGACGAGGGGGTCTACGAGCAGTACTTC. This encodes CASSDEGVYEQYF.

V is TRBV7-9 and J is TRBJ2-7; D possibly corresponds to TRBD2 (5 bases). Per germline, CDR1 SEHNR and CDR2 FQNEAQ (reference sequence). This CDR3 contains 15 residues. Trimming stripped 7 bases from V and 2 bases from J, with 18 bases between. Here the CDR3 DNA reads TGTGCCAGCACCCTAGAAGGGAGCGGACCCTACGAGCAGTACTTC. It translates to CASTLEGSGPYEQYF.

The chain employs TRBV10-3 and TRBJ1-5; D is undetermined. The germline V gene has CDR1 ENHRY and CDR2 SYGVKD. The CDR3 sequence is 14 residues long. Trimming took 2 bases from V and 2 from J, leaving 7 bases between them. CDR3 sequence reads: CAISEMAGNQPQHF. The CDR3, as DNA: TGTGCCATCAGTGAGATGGCTGGCAATCAGCCCCAGCATTTT.

V gene TRBV20-1 combines with J gene TRBJ1-1; 7 bases line up with TRBD1. The CDR3 length is 11 residues. Germline-derived CDR1 and CDR2 are DFQATT and SNEGSKA (reference sequence). V was pared by 5 bases and J by 10 bases, with 7 bases of the junction left unmatched. Here the CDR3 reads CSAPTGFVAFF. Here the CDR3 DNA reads TGCAGTGCTCCGACAGGGTTTGTAGCTTTCTTT.

The CDR3, as DNA: TGCGCCAGCAGCCCCGACAGCCAATCAGGAAACACCATATATTTT. It is translated as CASSPDSQSGNTIYF. The chain uses TRBV4-1 and TRBJ1-3, with a weak D call TRBD1 (5 bases). The V end lost 4 bases, the J end lost 4 bases, and 14 bases lay between the germline ends. CDR1 MGHRA and CDR2 YSYEKL come from the germline V gene. This CDR3 is built from 15 residues.

A single count supports this clone. The V call is TRBV28, the J call TRBJ1-2, with D hard to call. Trimming took off 5 bases at V and 5 bases at J, with 12 bases between the two ends. This CDR3 spans 13 amino acids. CDR1 is MDHEN and CDR2 is SYDVKM in the germline V gene. The CDR3, as DNA: TGTGCCAGCAGTCGCCCAACTACGTATGGCTACACCTTC. Translating gives CASSRPTTYGYTF.

The CDR3 DNA sequence: TGTGCCAGCAGTGAAAAGTCGGCTAACTATGGCTACACCTTC. Amino acid sequence: CASSEKSANYGYTF. This chain uses TRBV6-1 with TRBJ1-2; D is uncertain. V was shortened by 2 bases and J by 0 bases, with 7 bases between the two germline ends. CDR3 length equals 14 residues. CDR1 is MNHNS, CDR2 SASEGT, per germline.

This clone was detected a few times. Other DNA sequences in this sample translate to the same CDR3. This chain links TRBV28 with TRBJ1-2; D gene ambiguous. The CDR3 is 11 residues long. CDR1 and CDR2 from the germline V gene are MDHEN and SYDVKM. V was pared by 4 bases and J by 2 bases, with 2 bases between. The CDR3 region is CASSSNYGYTF. CDR3 coding DNA: TGTGCCAGCAGTTCCAACTATGGCTACACCTTC.

This chain connects TRBV9 to TRBJ1-3; D ambiguous. The CDR3 runs to 16 residues. V gave up 4 bases and J gave up 8 bases, with 22 bases separating them. Per germline, CDR1 SGDLS and CDR2 YYNGEE. CDR3 DNA sequence: TGTGCCAGCAGCCCCGTGGGAGGTCCCACCGGAGACACCATATATTTT. Translation gives CASSPVGGPTGDTIYF.